A selection of T cell receptor beta chains follows, all from one sample in a study of T cell responses to AZD1222 COVID-19 vaccine. Clones were read by immunoSEQ multiplex PCR, and TCRdb kept only the in-frame ones, dropping some. The data show tens of thousands of clones, around 91% seen once. This sample comprised peripheral blood, obtained 28 days after the second AZD1222 dose. The receptor set was obtained from an adult who received the AZD1222 COVID-19 vaccine. CDR3s include the opening cysteine and the closing phenylalanine or tryptophan. The D gene is left open where the match is weak. Some rows mark clone size as missing; the rest say once, few, many or name a class of expanded clone.

TRBV5-4	NA	TRBD1	TRBJ2-7	TGTGCCAGCAGCTACGACAGGGGGGGCTACGAGCAGTACTTC	CASSYDRGGYEQYF
TRBV19	NA	NA	TRBJ1-1	TGTGCCAGTAGTGCGGGTTACGGGAACACTGAAGCTTTCTTT	CASSAGYGNTEAFF
TRBV18	NA	NA	TRBJ2-2	TGTGCCAGCTCACCCTTGGTTTTGGCCGGGGAGCTGTTTTTT	CASSPLVLAGELFF
TRBV7-6	NA	TRBD2	TRBJ2-7	TGTGCCAGCAGCTTGGGGACTAGCGGGGGGGCGGTCGAGCAGTACTTC	CASSLGTSGGAVEQYF
TRBV19	NA	NA	TRBJ1-5	TGTGCCAGTAGTAATCGGCGGGGTAGCAATCAGCCCCAGCATTTT	CASSNRRGSNQPQHF
TRBV2	NA	NA	TRBJ1-5	TGTGCCAGCAGTGATGACAGTCTCGGTCAGCCCCAGCATTTT	CASSDDSLGQPQHF
TRBV25-1	NA	NA	TRBJ2-3	TGTGCCAGCAGTGATCCCAGGGCTCCCACAGATACGCAGTATTTT	CASSDPRAPTDTQYF
TRBV5-1	few	NA	TRBJ2-5	TGCGCCAGCAGCGGGGACGCCGCCGAGACCCAGTACTTC	CASSGDAAETQYF
TRBV29-1	NA	TRBD1	TRBJ1-1	TGCAGCGTACAGGGGATGTCCACTGAAGCTTTCTTT	CSVQGMSTEAFF
TRBV20-1	NA	NA	TRBJ2-1	TGCAGTGGGCTAGCTCTATATGAGCAGTTCTTC	CSGLALYEQFF
TRBV7-9	NA	NA	TRBJ2-3	TGTGCCAGCAGCTTATTAGGGGTGTTCAGCGGCACAGATACGCAGTATTTT	CASSLLGVFSGTDTQYF
TRBV6-2/TRBV6-3	NA	NA	TRBJ1-5	TGTGCCAGCAGTTACACAGTTAATCAGCCCCAGCATTTT	CASSYTVNQPQHF
TRBV30	once	NA	TRBJ2-3	TGTGCCTGGAGTGTATTCCTGGCCCCAAGCACAGATACGCAGTATTTT	CAWSVFLAPSTDTQYF
TRBV30	NA	NA	TRBJ1-2	TGTGCCTGGAGTGTAGGTCAGAGCTATGGCTACACCTTC	CAWSVGQSYGYTF
TRBV5-1	NA	TRBD2	TRBJ2-5	TGCGCCAGCAGTTCCGGACTAGCGGGGGGGCCTCGGGAGACCCAGTACTTC	CASSSGLAGGPRETQYF
TRBV2	NA	NA	TRBJ2-5	TGTGCCACCTCACCCCCTCTAGCGAGAGAGACCCAGTACTTC	CATSPPLARETQYF
TRBV20-1	NA	TRBD2	TRBJ2-1	TGCAGTGCTAGTACTAGCGGGACCCTGGACTTGAAGCAGTTCTTC	CSASTSGTLDLKQFF
TRBV7-2	NA	NA	TRBJ1-6	TGTGCCAGCAGCTTGGGCAGTCATAATTCACCCCTCCACTTT	CASSLGSHNSPLHF
TRBV3-1/TRBV3-2	few	NA	TRBJ1-2	TGTGCCAGCAGCCAAGAGTCATGGCCCAGGGGCCCGATGCGTAACTATGGCTACACCTTC	CASSQESWPRGPMRNYGYTF
TRBV6-5	NA	TRBD2	TRBJ2-1	TGTGCCAGCACCAGCGGGGGGGAGACCTACAATGAGCAGTTCTTC	CASTSGGETYNEQFF
TRBV11-1	NA	NA	TRBJ2-1	TGTGCCAGCAGCAAATCGGGCCTCTACAATGAGCAGTTCTTC	CASSKSGLYNEQFF
TRBV27	NA	NA	TRBJ1-5	TGTGCCAGCAGTTTTGGGAGGGATCAGCCCCAGCATTTT	CASSFGRDQPQHF
TRBV19	once	NA	TRBJ2-5	TGTGCAACCCGGCTAGCCCACCAAGTCGAGACCCAGTACTTC	CATRLAHQVETQYF
TRBV13	NA	NA	TRBJ1-3	TGTGCCAGCAGCCTGACCGCAGAACCCTCTGGAAACACCATATATTTT	CASSLTAEPSGNTIYF
TRBV3-1/TRBV3-2	NA	NA	TRBJ1-6	TGTGCCAGCAGCCAACGACAGCGAGATAATTCACCCCTCCACTTT	CASSQRQRDNSPLHF
TRBV2	NA	TRBD1	TRBJ2-3	TGTGCCAGCAGGGGTTACAGGGGAACAACAAATACGCAGTATTTT	CASRGYRGTTNTQYF
TRBV7-9	NA	NA	TRBJ1-1	TGTGCCAGCAGCACCGACCTAGTGACTGAAGCTTTCTTT	CASSTDLVTEAFF
TRBV11-2	NA	TRBD1	TRBJ1-1	TGTGCCAGCAGCTTAAGACAGGGCGCCGAAGCTTTCTTT	CASSLRQGAEAFF
TRBV18	NA	NA	TRBJ2-7	TGTGCCAGCTCACCATTATTACAAAACGAGCAGTACTTC	CASSPLLQNEQYF
TRBV19	NA	NA	TRBJ1-1	TGTGCCAGTAGTCAGGGAGTCACTGAAGCTTTCTTT	CASSQGVTEAFF
TRBV18	NA	NA	TRBJ1-1	TGTGCCAGCTCACCATTGCAGTGGAACACTGAAGCTTTCTTT	CASSPLQWNTEAFF
TRBV28	NA	TRBD1	TRBJ1-1	TGTGCCAGCAGCCTCGGGACAGATCTCGAAGCTTTCTTT	CASSLGTDLEAFF
TRBV7-8	NA	NA	TRBJ1-4	TGTGCCAGCAGCTTAGATAGGGTCGCAACTAATGAAAAACTGTTTTTT	CASSLDRVATNEKLFF
TRBV15	NA	TRBD2	TRBJ2-3	TGTGCCACCAGCAGAGGGGGAGGGGCCGGGTTTCCAGATACGCAGTATTTT	CATSRGGGAGFPDTQYF
TRBV11-3	once	NA	TRBJ2-1	TGTGCCAGCAGCTTAGAAGGGGGAAATAGAAATGAGCAGTTCTTC	CASSLEGGNRNEQFF
TRBV18	NA	NA	TRBJ2-7	TGTGCCAGCTCACCATCACCATCCGACTACGTGGCGCAGTACTTC	CASSPSPSDYVAQYF
TRBV11-2	NA	NA	TRBJ1-6	TGTGCCAGCAGCTTAGGCCAAATCGTGAATTCACCCCTCCACTTT	CASSLGQIVNSPLHF
TRBV18	once	NA	TRBJ2-2	TGTGCCAGCTCACCACCCTATGGGGAGCTGTTTTTT	CASSPPYGELFF
TRBV7-2	NA	TRBD1	TRBJ1-2	TGTGCCAGCAGCACCTGGACAGGGACTAGCTATGGCTACACCTTC	CASSTWTGTSYGYTF
TRBV19	NA	NA	TRBJ1-1	TGTGCCAGTAGTATAGATGGTAGGGCCCGAGCTTTCTTT	CASSIDGRARAFF
TRBV5-1	NA	NA	TRBJ1-4	TGCGCCAGCAGCTTCCAGGGGTTGCGGGAAAAACTGTTTTTT	CASSFQGLREKLFF
TRBV30	NA	TRBD1	TRBJ1-1	TGTGCCTGGAGAACTGGACAGGGGTACACTGAAGCTTTCTTT	CAWRTGQGYTEAFF
TRBV27	NA	NA	TRBJ1-4	TGTGCCAGCAGTTCCGGTTTTGGTGAAAAACTGTTTTTT	CASSSGFGEKLFF
TRBV4-2	NA	TRBD1	TRBJ1-2	TGTGCCAGCAGCCCCGGGACAGAGAACTATGGCTACACCTTC	CASSPGTENYGYTF
TRBV5-1	NA	TRBD2	TRBJ2-5	TGCGCCAGCAGCTTGTTTTGGTCTGGCGGGGGTCTGTTGGAGACCCAGTACTTC	CASSLFWSGGGLLETQYF
TRBV20-1	NA	NA	TRBJ1-4	TGCAGTGCTAGTCGGTTGACAGAGGTTGGAACTAATGAAAAACTGTTTTTT	CSASRLTEVGTNEKLFF
TRBV5-5	NA	TRBD1	TRBJ2-7	TGTGCCAGCAGACTTACAGGGGACCACGAGCAGTACTTC	CASRLTGDHEQYF